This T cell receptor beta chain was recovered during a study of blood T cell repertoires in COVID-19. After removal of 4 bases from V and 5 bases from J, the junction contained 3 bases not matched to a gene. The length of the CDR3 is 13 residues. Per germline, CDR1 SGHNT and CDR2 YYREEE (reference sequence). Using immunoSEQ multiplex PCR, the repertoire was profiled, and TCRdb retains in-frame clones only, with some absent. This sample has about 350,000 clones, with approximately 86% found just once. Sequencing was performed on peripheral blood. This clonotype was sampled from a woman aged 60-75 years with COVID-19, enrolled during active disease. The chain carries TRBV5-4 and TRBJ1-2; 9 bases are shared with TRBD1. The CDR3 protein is CASSLDRGYGYTF. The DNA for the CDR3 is TGTGCCAGCAGCCTAGACAGGGGGTATGGCTACACCTTC.